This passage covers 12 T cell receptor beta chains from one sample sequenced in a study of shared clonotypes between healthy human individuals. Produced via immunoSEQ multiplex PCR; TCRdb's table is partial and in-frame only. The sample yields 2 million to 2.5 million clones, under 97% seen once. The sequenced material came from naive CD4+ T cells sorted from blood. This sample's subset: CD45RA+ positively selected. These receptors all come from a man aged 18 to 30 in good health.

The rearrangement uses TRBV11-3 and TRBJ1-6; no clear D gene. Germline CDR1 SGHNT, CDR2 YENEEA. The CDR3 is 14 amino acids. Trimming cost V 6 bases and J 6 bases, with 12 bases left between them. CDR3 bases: TGTGCCAGCAGTGAGGGCAGCCTTAATTCACCCCTCCACTTT. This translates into CASSEGSLNSPLHF.

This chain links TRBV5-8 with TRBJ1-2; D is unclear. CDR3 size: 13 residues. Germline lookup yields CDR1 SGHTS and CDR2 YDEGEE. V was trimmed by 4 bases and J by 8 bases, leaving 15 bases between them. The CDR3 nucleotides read TGTGCCAGCAGCCTTATTAGGACCGGGGGCTACACCTTC. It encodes CASSLIRTGGYTF.

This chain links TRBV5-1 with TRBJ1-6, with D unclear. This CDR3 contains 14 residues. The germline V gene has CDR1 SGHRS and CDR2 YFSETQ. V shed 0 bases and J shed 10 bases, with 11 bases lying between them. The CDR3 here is CASSLAGFGSPLHF. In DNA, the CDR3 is TGCGCCAGCAGCTTGGCGGGGTTTGGATCACCCCTCCACTTT.

This CDR3 is CAWSVLSRNNEQFF. The CDR3 DNA sequence: TGTGCCTGGAGTGTACTTTCTAGAAACAATGAGCAGTTCTTC. The rearrangement joins TRBV30 to TRBJ2-1; D call uncertain. Trimming took off 0 bases at V and 5 bases at J, with 11 bases between the two ends. CDR1 GTSNPN and CDR2 SVGIG come from the germline V gene (reference sequence). CDR3 length: 14 amino acids.

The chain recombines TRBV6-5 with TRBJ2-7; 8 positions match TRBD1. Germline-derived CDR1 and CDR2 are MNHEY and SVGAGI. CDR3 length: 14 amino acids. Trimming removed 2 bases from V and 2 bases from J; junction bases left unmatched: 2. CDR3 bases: TGTGCCAGCAGTTACAACAGGGGGACCTACGAGCAGTACTTC. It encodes CASSYNRGTYEQYF.

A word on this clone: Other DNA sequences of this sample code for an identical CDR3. CDR3 DNA sequence: TGTGCCAGCTCACCCTTAGCGGGAGCGACAGATACGCAGTATTTT. Translated, it gives CASSPLAGATDTQYF. This chain connects TRBV18 to TRBJ2-3, with 9 bases fitting TRBD2. Germline V gene sequence: CDR1 KGHSH, CDR2 LQKENI. The CDR3 extends over 15 amino acids. The V segment lost 3 bases and the J segment 3 bases; nucleotides outside the gene matches: 4.

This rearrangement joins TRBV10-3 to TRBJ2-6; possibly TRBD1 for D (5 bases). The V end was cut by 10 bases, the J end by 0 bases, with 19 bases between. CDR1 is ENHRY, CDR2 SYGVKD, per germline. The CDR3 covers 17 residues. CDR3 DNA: TGTGCCAGCCAAGAGACAGAAAGGTACTCTGGGGCCAACGTCCTGACTTTC. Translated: CASQETERYSGANVLTF.

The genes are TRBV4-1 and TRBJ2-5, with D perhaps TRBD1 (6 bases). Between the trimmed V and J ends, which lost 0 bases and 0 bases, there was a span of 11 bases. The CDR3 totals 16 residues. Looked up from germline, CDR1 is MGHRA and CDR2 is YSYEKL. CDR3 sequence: CASSQDLGTHQETQYF. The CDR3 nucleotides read TGCGCCAGCAGCCAAGATCTTGGGACACACCAAGAGACCCAGTACTTC.

The CDR3 sequence is CASSPAGLSGYTF. The DNA of the CDR3 is TGTGCCAGCAGCCCCGCCGGTCTCAGTGGCTACACCTTC. The chain recombines TRBV7-2 with TRBJ1-2; no definite D call. This CDR3 has 13 residues. CDR1 is SGHTA and CDR2 is FQGNSA in the germline V gene. V was cut by 5 bases and J by 7 bases, with 14 bases left in between.

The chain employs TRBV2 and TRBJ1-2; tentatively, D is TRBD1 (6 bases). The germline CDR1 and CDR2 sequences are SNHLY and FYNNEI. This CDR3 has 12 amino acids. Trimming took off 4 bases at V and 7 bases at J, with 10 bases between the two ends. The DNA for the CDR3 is TGTGCCAGCAGTGGGCAGGGGTTTGGCTACACCTTC. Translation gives CASSGQGFGYTF. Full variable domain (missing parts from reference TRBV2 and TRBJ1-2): EPEVTQTPSHQVTQMGQEVILRCVPISNHLYFYWYRQILGQKVEFLVSFYNNEISEKSEIFDDQFSVERPDGSNFTLKIRSTKLEDSAMYFCASSGQGFGYTFGSGTRLTVV.

CDR3 sequence: CASKRGGEKLFF. Written as DNA, the CDR3 is TGTGCCAGCAAGAGAGGGGGCGAAAAACTGTTTTTT. This chain links TRBV6-1 with TRBJ1-4; 7 positions match TRBD1. J was trimmed by 8 bases and V by 7 bases; bases with no gene match: 4. Germline CDR1 and CDR2: MNHNS and SASEGT. The CDR3 has 12 residues.

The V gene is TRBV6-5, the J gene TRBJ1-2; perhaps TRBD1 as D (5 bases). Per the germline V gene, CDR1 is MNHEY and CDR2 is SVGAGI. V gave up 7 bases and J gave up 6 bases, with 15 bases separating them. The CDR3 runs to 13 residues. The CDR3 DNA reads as TGTGCCAGCACTCGAGCGGGGGTCGATGGCTACACCTTC. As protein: CASTRAGVDGYTF.